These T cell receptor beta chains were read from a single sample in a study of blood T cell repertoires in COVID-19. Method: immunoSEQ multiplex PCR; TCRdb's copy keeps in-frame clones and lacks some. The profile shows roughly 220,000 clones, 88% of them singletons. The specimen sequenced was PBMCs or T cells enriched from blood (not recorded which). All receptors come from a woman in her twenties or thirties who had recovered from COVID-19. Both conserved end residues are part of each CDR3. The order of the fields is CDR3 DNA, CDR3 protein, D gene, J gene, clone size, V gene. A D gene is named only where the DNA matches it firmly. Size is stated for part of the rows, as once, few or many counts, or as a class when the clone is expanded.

CDR3nt: TGTGCCAGCAGCTCAGGACAGGGGTTGGACACTGAAGCTTTCTTT; CDR3aa: CASSSGQGLDTEAFF; d_gene: TRBD1; j_gene: TRBJ1-1; abundance: few; v_gene: TRBV7-8
CDR3nt: TGTGCCAGCACCCCGGGGGGGCGGGAGCAGTACTTC; CDR3aa: CASTPGGREQYF; d_gene: TRBD2; j_gene: TRBJ2-7; abundance: .; v_gene: TRBV7-8
CDR3nt: TGTGCCAGCAGCGGGACTTTTGAGACCCAGTACTTC; CDR3aa: CASSGTFETQYF; d_gene: .; j_gene: TRBJ2-5; abundance: once; v_gene: TRBV7-2
CDR3nt: TGCAGCTCCCCGGGACAGCAGCACAATGAGCAGTTCTTC; CDR3aa: CSSPGQQHNEQFF; d_gene: TRBD1; j_gene: TRBJ2-1; abundance: .; v_gene: TRBV29-1
CDR3nt: TGTGCCAGCAGCCAAGGTCCTAGCGGGGGGGCCCGTTCCTCTGAGCAGTTCTTC; CDR3aa: CASSQGPSGGARSSEQFF; d_gene: TRBD2; j_gene: TRBJ2-1; abundance: .; v_gene: TRBV3-1/TRBV3-2
CDR3nt: TGTGCCAGCAGTGTCTTGCAGGGGTGGTTCTTC; CDR3aa: CASSVLQGWFF; d_gene: .; j_gene: TRBJ2-1; abundance: few; v_gene: TRBV2
CDR3nt: TGTGCCAGCAGCGGCCGACAGAGCTATGGCTACACCTTC; CDR3aa: CASSGRQSYGYTF; d_gene: .; j_gene: TRBJ1-2; abundance: .; v_gene: TRBV7-9
CDR3nt: TGTGCCAGCAGCGTACTGGGACAGGGGTACTCTGGGGCCAACGTCCTGACTTTC; CDR3aa: CASSVLGQGYSGANVLTF; d_gene: TRBD1; j_gene: TRBJ2-6; abundance: .; v_gene: TRBV9
CDR3nt: TGTGCCAGTAGTATAGCCCTGGCGGGGGCCGTCTATGGCTACACCTTC; CDR3aa: CASSIALAGAVYGYTF; d_gene: .; j_gene: TRBJ1-2; abundance: .; v_gene: TRBV19
CDR3nt: TGTGCCATCAGTGAGTCGGGAGGTAGCACTGAAGCTTTCTTT; CDR3aa: CAISESGGSTEAFF; d_gene: .; j_gene: TRBJ1-1; abundance: .; v_gene: TRBV10-3
CDR3nt: TGTGCCAGCTCACCAGGGACAGGGAACCCCTACGAGCAGTACTTC; CDR3aa: CASSPGTGNPYEQYF; d_gene: TRBD1; j_gene: TRBJ2-7; abundance: .; v_gene: TRBV18
CDR3nt: TGTGCCAGCAGCTTGGGGGTCGTGTCGGACAGCTTC; CDR3aa: CASSLGVVSDSF; d_gene: .; j_gene: TRBJ1-2; abundance: .; v_gene: TRBV5-6
CDR3nt: TGCGCCAGCAGCCAAGGGCCCACCGGGGAGCTGTTTTTT; CDR3aa: CASSQGPTGELFF; d_gene: .; j_gene: TRBJ2-2; abundance: .; v_gene: TRBV4-1
CDR3nt: TGTGCCAGCAGTTACTCGATGGGGAGCCGACCCAATCGGGGTATGAACACTGAAGCTTTCTTT; CDR3aa: CASSYSMGSRPNRGMNTEAFF; d_gene: .; j_gene: TRBJ1-1; abundance: few; v_gene: TRBV6-2/TRBV6-3
CDR3nt: TGTGCCAGCAGGGCACAGGGGGCCGGGGAGCTGTTTTTT; CDR3aa: CASRAQGAGELFF; d_gene: TRBD1; j_gene: TRBJ2-2; abundance: .; v_gene: TRBV7-9
CDR3nt: TGTGCCAGCAGCCCGGGGTATGGGCTCGGTGGGCACGAGCAGTACTTC; CDR3aa: CASSPGYGLGGHEQYF; d_gene: .; j_gene: TRBJ2-7; abundance: once; v_gene: TRBV11-3
CDR3nt: TGTGCCAGCAGCCAAGATCATAGCTACAATGAGCAGTTCTTC; CDR3aa: CASSQDHSYNEQFF; d_gene: .; j_gene: TRBJ2-1; abundance: once; v_gene: TRBV14
CDR3nt: TGCGCCAGCAGCTACCCTACAGGGACGCTCGAGCAGTTCTTC; CDR3aa: CASSYPTGTLEQFF; d_gene: .; j_gene: TRBJ2-1; abundance: .; v_gene: TRBV5-1
CDR3nt: TGTGCCAGCAGCCAGACTCAGAGCTCCTACGAGCAGTACTTC; CDR3aa: CASSQTQSSYEQYF; d_gene: .; j_gene: TRBJ2-7; abundance: .; v_gene: TRBV4-2
CDR3nt: TGTGCCAGTAGTAACCTTCAGGGGGGCTACACCTTC; CDR3aa: CASSNLQGGYTF; d_gene: .; j_gene: TRBJ1-2; abundance: once; v_gene: TRBV19
CDR3nt: TGTGCCACCAGCAGGGCTACAGGGTCCAATTCACCCCTCCACTTT; CDR3aa: CATSRATGSNSPLHF; d_gene: .; j_gene: TRBJ1-6; abundance: .; v_gene: TRBV15
CDR3nt: TGTGCCAGCAGCTTTGGGGCAGGGGAAAAACTGTTTTTT; CDR3aa: CASSFGAGEKLFF; d_gene: .; j_gene: TRBJ1-4; abundance: once; v_gene: TRBV7-3
CDR3nt: TGTGCCAGCACCCTCGACAGGGCAACTAGCACAGATACGCAGTATTTT; CDR3aa: CASTLDRATSTDTQYF; d_gene: TRBD1; j_gene: TRBJ2-3; abundance: .; v_gene: TRBV7-2
CDR3nt: TGCGCCAGCAGCCAAGCAAGCAGACAGGGGTATGGCTACACCTTC; CDR3aa: CASSQASRQGYGYTF; d_gene: TRBD1; j_gene: TRBJ1-2; abundance: .; v_gene: TRBV4-1
CDR3nt: TGTGCCAGCAGTTCCTCAGTCCGCACAGATACGCAGTATTTT; CDR3aa: CASSSSVRTDTQYF; d_gene: .; j_gene: TRBJ2-3; abundance: once; v_gene: TRBV27
CDR3nt: TGTGCCAGCATGTTAGATAGGGGAAGTGAAAAACTGTTTTTT; CDR3aa: CASMLDRGSEKLFF; d_gene: .; j_gene: TRBJ1-4; abundance: .; v_gene: TRBV2
CDR3nt: TGTGCCACCAGCAAGACAGGGGACTACTCCTACGAGCAGTACTTC; CDR3aa: CATSKTGDYSYEQYF; d_gene: .; j_gene: TRBJ2-7; abundance: few; v_gene: TRBV15
CDR3nt: TGCAGCGTGGAAGGACAGGCCTCTGGAAACACCATATATTTT; CDR3aa: CSVEGQASGNTIYF; d_gene: TRBD1; j_gene: TRBJ1-3; abundance: .; v_gene: TRBV29-1
CDR3nt: TGTGCCAGCAGCTTAGATACCGGGACAGGGAGTAATGGCTACACCTTC; CDR3aa: CASSLDTGTGSNGYTF; d_gene: TRBD1; j_gene: TRBJ1-2; abundance: .; v_gene: TRBV7-9
CDR3nt: TGTGCCAGCAGCCAAGATCGGAAGGGGAATCAGCCCCAGCATTTT; CDR3aa: CASSQDRKGNQPQHF; d_gene: .; j_gene: TRBJ1-5; abundance: .; v_gene: TRBV4-2
CDR3nt: TGCGCCAGCAGCCAAGAAGCGTGGCGGGGAACGAACACCGGGGAGCTGTTTTTT; CDR3aa: CASSQEAWRGTNTGELFF; d_gene: .; j_gene: TRBJ2-2; abundance: .; v_gene: TRBV4-3
CDR3nt: TGTGCCAGCAGTTACTCTAAAGGGGGGGACACTGAAGCTTTCTTT; CDR3aa: CASSYSKGGDTEAFF; d_gene: .; j_gene: TRBJ1-1; abundance: once; v_gene: TRBV6-5
CDR3nt: TGTGCCAGCAGTCCTACCGGAGGCGGTTACAATGAGCAGTTCTTC; CDR3aa: CASSPTGGGYNEQFF; d_gene: .; j_gene: TRBJ2-1; abundance: .; v_gene: TRBV6-4
CDR3nt: TGTGCCACCAGCAGAGATCGGACAGGGAGCCTCACTGAAGCTTTCTTT; CDR3aa: CATSRDRTGSLTEAFF; d_gene: TRBD1; j_gene: TRBJ1-1; abundance: .; v_gene: TRBV15
CDR3nt: TGTGCCAGCAGTATCACAGGAGCAACTAATGAAAAACTGTTTTTT; CDR3aa: CASSITGATNEKLFF; d_gene: .; j_gene: TRBJ1-4; abundance: once; v_gene: TRBV6-4
CDR3nt: TGTGCCAGCAGCTCGACTAGCGGGGGGGCCTACGAGCAGTACTTC; CDR3aa: CASSSTSGGAYEQYF; d_gene: TRBD2; j_gene: TRBJ2-7; abundance: .; v_gene: TRBV5-4